Sequencing of this T cell receptor beta chain was carried out in a study of T-cell reconstitution after alpha-beta-depleted transplantation in children. Regarding the study as a whole: One year after transplant, T-cell counts and diversity came mostly from newly produced T cells. Reportedly, alpha-beta T cells present about two months post-transplant originated from several hundred expanded clones of graft origin. Certain patients had high TCRbeta diversity at day 60, and it came from recipient T cells and thymic progenitors that survived.

With respect to this clonotype: The antigen is undetermined.

Molecular barcoding with unique molecular identifiers was used for the TCRbeta library. TCRdb redid the calling of the PCR reads with MiXCR, one entry per CDR3 protein. The sample has fewer than 400,000 distinct CDR3 sequences, roughly 21% seen once. The germline CDR1 and CDR2 sequences are MNHNS and SASEGT. The V and J ends lost 9 bases and 0 bases, in that order; junction bases with no gene match: 9. The CDR3 has 15 residues. The sequenced sample was PBMCs, mostly from graft donor cells, obtained 180 days after TCRalphabeta/CD19-depleted stem cell transplant. The receptor comes from a male patient younger than 18 who had a stem cell transplant for acute lymphoblastic leukemia, so the T cells may come from the graft donor. V usage is TRBV6-1 and J usage is TRBJ2-7; 9 positions match TRBD2. This CDR3 is CASFPTSGPSYEQYF. CDR3 sequence (DNA): TGTGCCAGTTTCCCCACTAGCGGGCCCTCCTACGAGCAGTACTTC.